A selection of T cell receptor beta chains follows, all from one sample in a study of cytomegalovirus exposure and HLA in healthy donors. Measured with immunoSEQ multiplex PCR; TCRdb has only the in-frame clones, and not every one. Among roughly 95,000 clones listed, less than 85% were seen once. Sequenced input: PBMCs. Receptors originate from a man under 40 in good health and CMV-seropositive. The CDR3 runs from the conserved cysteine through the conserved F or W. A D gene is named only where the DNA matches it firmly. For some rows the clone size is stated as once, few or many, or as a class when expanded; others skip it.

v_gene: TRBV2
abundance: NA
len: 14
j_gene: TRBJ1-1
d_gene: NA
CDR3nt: TGTGCCAGCAGTGACAGGTTCATGAACACTGAAGCTTTCTTT
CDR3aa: CASSDRFMNTEAFF

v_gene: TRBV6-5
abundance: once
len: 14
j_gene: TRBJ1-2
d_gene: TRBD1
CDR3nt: TGTGCCAGCAGACGCGGACAGGGCGTCTTTGGCTACACCTTC
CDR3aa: CASRRGQGVFGYTF

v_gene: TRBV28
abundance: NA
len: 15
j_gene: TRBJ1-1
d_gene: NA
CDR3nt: TGTGCCAGCAGCCAGGGGTCCGGTTCGAACACTGAAGCTTTCTTT
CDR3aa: CASSQGSGSNTEAFF

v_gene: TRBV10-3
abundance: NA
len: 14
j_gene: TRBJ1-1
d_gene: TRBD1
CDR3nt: TGTGCCATCAGTGAGTCGGGACAGGGTCAAGAAGCTTTCTTT
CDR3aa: CAISESGQGQEAFF

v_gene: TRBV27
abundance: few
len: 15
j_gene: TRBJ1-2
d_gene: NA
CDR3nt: TGTGCCAGCAGTTTTCATGCAGGGCGGGAGAATGGCTACACCTTC
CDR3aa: CASSFHAGRENGYTF

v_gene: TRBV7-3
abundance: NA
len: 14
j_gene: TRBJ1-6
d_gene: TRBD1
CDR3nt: TGTGCCAGCAGCTTAAAGGGGGCAGGGTCACCCCTCCACTTT
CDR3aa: CASSLKGAGSPLHF

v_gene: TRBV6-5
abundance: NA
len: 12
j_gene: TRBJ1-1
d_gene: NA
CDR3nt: TGTGCCAGCAGTTTAGACTCAGGGGAAGCTTTCTTT
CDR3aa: CASSLDSGEAFF

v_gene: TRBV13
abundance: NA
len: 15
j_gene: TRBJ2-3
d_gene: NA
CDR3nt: TGTGCCAGCACGCCCCCTCAGGGGAAGGCAGATACGCAGTATTTT
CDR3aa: CASTPPQGKADTQYF

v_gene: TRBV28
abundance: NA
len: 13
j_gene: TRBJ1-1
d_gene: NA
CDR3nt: TGTGCCAGCAGTTTCGTACAGAACACTGAAGCTTTCTTT
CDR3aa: CASSFVQNTEAFF

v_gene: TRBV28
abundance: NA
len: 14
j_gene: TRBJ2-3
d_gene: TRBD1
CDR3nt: TGTGCCAGCAGCAGGGACAGAGGAACAGATACGCAGTATTTT
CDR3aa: CASSRDRGTDTQYF

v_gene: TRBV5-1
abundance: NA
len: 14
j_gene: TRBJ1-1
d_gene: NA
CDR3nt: TGCGCCAGCAGCCTTGACAAAACGAACACTGAAGCTTTCTTT
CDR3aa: CASSLDKTNTEAFF

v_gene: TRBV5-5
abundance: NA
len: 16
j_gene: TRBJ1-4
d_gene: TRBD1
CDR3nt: TGTGCCAGCAGCTTGGGGGGGGACAGACATAATGAAAAACTGTTTTTT
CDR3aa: CASSLGGDRHNEKLFF

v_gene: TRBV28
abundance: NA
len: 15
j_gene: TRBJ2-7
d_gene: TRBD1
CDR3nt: TGTGCCAGCAGTTTATACGGAGGACAGGGGCCTGAGCAGTACTTC
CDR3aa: CASSLYGGQGPEQYF